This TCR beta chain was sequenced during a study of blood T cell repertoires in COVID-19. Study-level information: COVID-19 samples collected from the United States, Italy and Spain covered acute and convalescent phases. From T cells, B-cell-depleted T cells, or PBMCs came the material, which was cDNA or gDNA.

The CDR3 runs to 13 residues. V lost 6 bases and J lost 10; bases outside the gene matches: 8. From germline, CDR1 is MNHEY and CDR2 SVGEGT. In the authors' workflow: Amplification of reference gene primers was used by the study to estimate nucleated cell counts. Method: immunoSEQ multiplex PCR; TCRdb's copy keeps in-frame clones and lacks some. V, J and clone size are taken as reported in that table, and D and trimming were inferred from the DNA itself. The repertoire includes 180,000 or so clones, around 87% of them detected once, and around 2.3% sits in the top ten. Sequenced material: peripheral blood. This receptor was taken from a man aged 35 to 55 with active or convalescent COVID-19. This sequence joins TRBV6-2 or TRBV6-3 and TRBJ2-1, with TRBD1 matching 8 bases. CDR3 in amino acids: CASSPSGGAEQFF. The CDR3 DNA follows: TGTGCCAGCAGCCCTTCAGGGGGCGCCGAGCAGTTCTTC.